This entry describes one T cell receptor beta chain. Time point noted: newly diagnosed GD, antithyroid drugs for less than 3 months. RNA isolated from PBMCs was used to make the TCR library. This record comes from a study of regulatory T cells in long-lasting Graves disease. CDR3 regions were amplified by Arm-PCR using iRepertoire HTBI primers to build TCR beta libraries. TCRdb ran MiXCR on the multiplex PCR reads and lists one entry per CDR3 protein. Here the sample spans over 450,000 distinct CDR3 sequences, about 12% being singletons. The CDR3 extends over 14 amino acids. Germline values: CDR1 MNHNS, CDR2 SASEGT. V dropped 3 bases and J dropped 7; count of bases not matched to a gene: 8. This sample was shared with a second study, whose subject was T cells in Graves' hyperthyroidism and ophthalmopathy.

J is TRBJ1-2 and V is TRBV6-1, with TRBD1 matching 7 bases. This receptor was obtained from a woman in her twenties or thirties with Graves disease. The input for sequencing was peripheral blood mononuclear cells (PBMCs), taken at new diagnosis, from a patient treated with antithyroid drugs. The CDR3 here is CASSDPGGLVGYTF. CDR3 sequence (DNA): TGTGCCAGCAGTGACCCAGGGGGGCTGGTTGGCTACACCTTC.